These 32 T cell receptor beta chains were all obtained from the same sample, sequenced in a study of shared clonotypes between healthy human individuals (dated by TCRdb to the early 2020s). The library was generated by the immunoSEQ multiplex PCR assay. This is the immuneACCESS table as TCRdb keeps it, with only in-frame sequences that have V and J called. A part of the clones is gone; compared with another copy, unresolved V genes explain less than half, and the rest is unexplained. The sample has roughly 2 million clones on record, about 95% of them singletons. The top ten hold approximately 0.13% of the sample. Sequencing was done on a sample of naive CD4+ T cells sorted from blood. The cell subset or site tag for this specimen amounts to: CD45RA+ positively selected. These receptors originate from a man younger than 35 in good health.

The chain employs TRBV5-1 and TRBJ1-6, with 10 bases identical to TRBD1. V lost 7 bases and J lost 5; bases outside the gene matches: 0. The CDR3 has 13 residues. CDR1 and CDR2 (germline): SGHRS, YFSETQ. CDR3 amino acids: CASGTGDNSPLHF. In DNA, the CDR3 is TGCGCCAGCGGGACAGGGGATAATTCACCCCTCCACTTT.

On this clone: This may arise from a read error, as a much more abundant clone is one base away. The rearrangement links TRBV29-1 to TRBJ1-3; unclear D gene. The CDR3 is made up of 13 amino acids. CDR1 is SQVTM and CDR2 is ANQGSEA in the germline V gene. The V end lost 7 bases, the J end lost 0 bases, and 10 bases lay between the germline ends. CDR3 nucleotide sequence: TGCAGCGCCCAAACGGGCTCTGGAAACACCATATATTTT. This gives the protein CSAQTGSGNTIYF.

The chain combines TRBV5-1 with TRBJ2-5; no clear D gene. CDR1 is SGHRS, CDR2 YFSETQ, per germline. Trimming cost V 0 bases and J 2 bases, with 8 bases left between them. The CDR3 consists of 14 residues. The CDR3 sequence: CASSLESRQETQYF. CDR3 coding DNA: TGCGCCAGCAGCTTGGAATCCAGGCAAGAGACCCAGTACTTC.

The rearrangement joins TRBV4-1 to TRBJ2-7; the D is unclear. This CDR3 is built from 14 residues. Trimming removed 1 base at V and 0 bases at J, with 7 bases between. Looked up from germline, CDR1 is MGHRA and CDR2 is YSYEKL. CDR3 protein: CASSQAANSYEQYF. In nucleotides, the CDR3 is TGCGCCAGCAGCCAAGCCGCAAACTCCTACGAGCAGTACTTC.

The gene calls are TRBV30 and TRBJ1-2; TRBD1 agrees at 7 bases. There are 13 residues in the CDR3. Germline V gives CDR1 GTSNPN, CDR2 SVGIG (reference sequence). After removal of 4 bases from V and 4 bases from J, the junction contained 6 bases not matched to a gene. The CDR3 here is CAWTGGQLYGYTF. For the CDR3, the DNA is TGTGCCTGGACCGGGGGACAGCTCTATGGCTACACCTTC.

This chain uses TRBV5-1 with TRBJ2-5, with D possibly TRBD1 on 6 matching bases. CDR1 and CDR2 from the germline V gene are SGHRS and YFSETQ. This CDR3 has 17 amino acids. Trimming stripped 4 bases from V and 2 bases from J, with 21 bases between. The DNA of the CDR3 is TGCGCCAGCAGCCCCCAGCGACCCGACAGGATACAAGAGACCCAGTACTTC. This codes for CASSPQRPDRIQETQYF.

The genes are TRBV30 and TRBJ2-1, with TRBD1 matching 9 bases. Germline V lookup: CDR1 GTSNPN, CDR2 SVGIG (reference sequence). This CDR3 comprises 15 residues. With V trimmed by 2 bases and J by 8 bases, 10 bases remained unmatched. Written as DNA, the CDR3 is TGTGCCTGGAGTCTCCGGGACAGGGTGGGTCATGAGCAGTTCTTC. It specifies CAWSLRDRVGHEQFF.

The rearrangement joins TRBV7-9 to TRBJ2-1, with 8 nucleotides matching TRBD1. This CDR3 is built from 14 residues. With V trimmed by 3 bases and J by 6 bases, 4 bases remained unmatched. From germline, CDR1 is SEHNR and CDR2 FQNEAQ (reference sequence). CDR3 sequence (DNA): TGTGCCAGCAGCTTGGGGACAGGAGGCAATGAGCAGTTCTTC. This encodes CASSLGTGGNEQFF.

For this clone: Other nucleotide sequences from this sample produce the same CDR3. V and J are TRBV18 and TRBJ2-3, with 16 bases matching TRBD2. Germline trimming cut 0 bases from V and 3 bases from J; bases unmatched to any gene: 0. This CDR3 has 17 residues. Germline V gives CDR1 KGHSH, CDR2 LQKENI. The CDR3 nucleotides read TGTGCCAGCTCACCACCGGGACTAGCGGGAGGGACAGATACGCAGTATTTT. This codes for CASSPPGLAGGTDTQYF.

This chain uses TRBV29-1 with TRBJ1-2, with 8 bases fitting TRBD1. V lost 5 bases and J lost 4; bases outside the gene matches: 6. This CDR3 region has 13 residues. The germline V gene encodes CDR1 SQVTM and CDR2 ANQGSEA. The chain's CDR3 is CSVLDRGSYGYTF. In nucleotides, the CDR3 is TGCAGCGTTCTCGACAGGGGCTCCTATGGCTACACCTTC.

The gene calls are TRBV6-6 and TRBJ1-5; D ambiguous. The CDR3 runs 16 residues. Germline CDR1 reads MNHNY; CDR2 reads SVGAGI (reference sequence). Trimming cost V 7 bases and J 3 bases, with 19 bases left between them. CDR3 nucleotides: TGTGCCAGCACTAGGACGGGCGTCACTTCCAATCAGCCCCAGCATTTT. This encodes CASTRTGVTSNQPQHF.

The V gene is TRBV18, the J gene TRBJ1-1; TRBD1 matches at 8 bases. The CDR3 totals 16 residues. Germline trimming cut 1 base from V and 3 bases from J; bases unmatched to any gene: 7. Germline V gene lookup returns CDR1 KGHSH and CDR2 LQKENI. CDR3 DNA sequence: TGTGCCAGCTCACCACGGGACAGGCGAGGGGACACTGAAGCTTTCTTT. Its translation: CASSPRDRRGDTEAFF.

V usage is TRBV7-2 and J usage is TRBJ2-3; 14 positions agree with TRBD2. With 5 bases clipped from V and 6 bases from J, the junction kept 7 bases outside the gene matches. CDR1 and CDR2 from the germline V gene are SGHTA and FQGNSA. The CDR3 covers 16 residues. The CDR3 spells CASSNGLAGGVDTQYF. The DNA for the CDR3 is TGTGCCAGCAGCAACGGACTAGCGGGGGGTGTCGATACGCAGTATTTT.

The chain is built from TRBV7-9 and TRBJ2-7; D unresolved. The germline CDR1 and CDR2 sequences are SEHNR and FQNEAQ (reference sequence). V was trimmed by 3 bases and J by 2 bases, leaving 11 bases between them. The CDR3 sequence is 14 residues long. The CDR3 here is CASSLRTVPYEQYF. In nucleotides, the CDR3 is TGTGCCAGCAGCTTGCGGACCGTACCCTACGAGCAGTACTTC.

This clone was found a few times. The V call is TRBV5-4, the J call TRBJ2-1, with 9 bases identical to TRBD1. CDR3 length: 14 amino acids. V dropped 4 bases and J dropped 7; count of bases not matched to a gene: 6. CDR1 and CDR2 (germline): SGHNT, YYREEE (reference sequence). CDR3 nucleotide sequence: TGTGCCAGCAGCCAGGGACAGGGTTGGAATGAGCAGTTCTTC. It codes for CASSQGQGWNEQFF.

This chain uses TRBV7-9 with TRBJ2-7; 11 nucleotides match TRBD1. J gave up 0 bases and V 5 bases, and 6 bases lay outside the gene matches. CDR3 size: 16 residues. Germline V gene sequence: CDR1 SEHNR, CDR2 FQNEAQ (reference sequence). CDR3 DNA sequence: TGTGCCAGCAGCCCGGGGACAGGGGGGAGCTCCTACGAGCAGTACTTC. Translation: CASSPGTGGSSYEQYF.

The chain employs TRBV28 and TRBJ2-2; perhaps TRBD2 as D (5 bases). V lost 5 bases to trimming and J lost 4 bases, with 11 bases between them. Germline CDR1 reads MDHEN; CDR2 reads SYDVKM. The CDR3 extends over 14 amino acids. CDR3 in amino acids: CASSPDRGTGELFF. CDR3 nucleotides: TGTGCCAGCAGTCCCGATCGGGGCACCGGGGAGCTGTTTTTT. Using reference TRBV28 and TRBJ2-2 for the parts outside the CDR3, the full variable domain is DVKVTQSSRYLVKRTGEKVFLECVQDMDHENMFWYRQDPGLGLRLIYFSYDVKMKEKGDIPEGYSVSREKKERFSLILESASTNQTSMYLCASSPDRGTGELFFGEGSRLTVL.

This chain connects TRBV30 to TRBJ1-2; possible D gene TRBD1, 6 bases. Looked up from germline, CDR1 is GTSNPN and CDR2 is SVGIG (reference sequence). The CDR3 is 12 residues long. The V and J ends lost 0 bases and 8 bases respectively, with 10 bases between them. For the CDR3, the DNA is TGTGCCTGGAGTGTACCAGGGGACGGCTACACCTTC. Its protein product is CAWSVPGDGYTF. The full variable domain, its missing parts supplied by reference TRBV30 and TRBJ1-2, is SQTIHQWPATLVQPVGSPLSLECTVEGTSNPNLYWYRQAAGRGLQLLFYSVGIGQISSEVPQNLSASRPQDRQFILSSKKLLLSDSGFYLCAWSVPGDGYTFGSGTRLTVV.

The rearrangement uses TRBV10-3 and TRBJ1-3; tentative D call: TRBD1 (6 bases). From germline, CDR1 is ENHRY and CDR2 SYGVKD. The CDR3 loop spans 17 amino acids. Trimming pared 0 bases from V and 0 bases from J, leaving 12 bases between. In nucleotides, the CDR3 is TGTGCCATCAGTGAGTCTGGGGGCCTCACCTCTGGAAACACCATATATTTT. Amino acids: CAISESGGLTSGNTIYF.

The chain employs TRBV28 and TRBJ2-7; tentatively, D is TRBD1 or TRBD2 (6 bases each). Trimming removed 3 bases from V and 2 bases from J, with 17 bases in between. The CDR3 has 16 amino acids. Germline CDR1 reads MDHEN; CDR2 reads SYDVKM. The CDR3: CASSFHMGGQTYEQYF. As DNA, the CDR3 is TGTGCCAGCAGTTTTCATATGGGGGGCCAAACCTACGAGCAGTACTTC.

The rearrangement links TRBV10-3 to TRBJ2-2; D not resolved. The germline gives CDR1 ENHRY, CDR2 SYGVKD. V was clipped by 7 bases and J by 4 bases, with 10 bases between them. The CDR3 is 13 residues long. The CDR3, as DNA: TGTGCCATCAACACAGACCCCACCGGGGAGCTGTTTTTT. Its protein is CAINTDPTGELFF.

Concerning this clone itself: A single base separates this from a much larger clone, so it may be a read error. In the same sample, other DNA sequences code for this CDR3. The V and J genes are TRBV5-4 and TRBJ2-7; TRBD1 matches at 9 bases. This CDR3 comprises 14 residues. V was pared by 0 bases and J by 2 bases, with 0 bases of the junction left unmatched. CDR1 is SGHNT and CDR2 is YYREEE in the germline V gene (reference sequence). The CDR3 region is CASSLGQGAYEQYF. DNA for the CDR3: TGTGCCAGCAGCTTGGGACAGGGGGCCTACGAGCAGTACTTC.

In DNA form, the CDR3 reads TGTGCCAGCAGTCGATCGACTAGCGGGACGTACGAGCAGTACTTC. Translating it yields CASSRSTSGTYEQYF. The chain joins TRBV6-5 to TRBJ2-7; TRBD2 matches at 11 bases. The CDR3 length is 15 residues. Trimming cost V 5 bases and J 4 bases; bases outside gene matches: 7. Per the germline V gene, CDR1 is MNHEY and CDR2 is SVGAGI.

The rearrangement joins TRBV10-3 to TRBJ1-1; 7 nucleotides align to TRBD1. Trimming removed 6 bases from V and 3 bases from J; junction bases left unmatched: 13. Germline-derived CDR1 and CDR2 are ENHRY and SYGVKD. There are 16 residues in the CDR3. In DNA form, the CDR3 reads TGTGCCATCAGGCGAGACAGGGACCCTCCGGACACTGAAGCTTTCTTT. This codes for CAIRRDRDPPDTEAFF.

The rearrangement uses TRBV27 and TRBJ1-2; TRBD1 agrees at 7 bases. The CDR3 has 17 residues. Germline trimming cut 2 bases from V and 0 bases from J; bases unmatched to any gene: 9. Germline CDR1 reads MNHEY; CDR2 reads SMNVEV (reference sequence). In DNA, the CDR3 is TGTGCCAGCAGTTTAATTTGGGGACAGAGATCTAACTATGGCTACACCTTC. The encoded protein is CASSLIWGQRSNYGYTF.

The CDR3 nucleotides read TGTGCCACCAGCGAGCCGGGACAGGGCACCTACGAGCAGTACTTC. Its protein is CATSEPGQGTYEQYF. The chain links TRBV15 to TRBJ2-7; TRBD1 matches 9 bases. V gave up 5 bases and J gave up 2 bases; unmatched junction bases: 7. The CDR3 length is 15 residues. Germline assignment: CDR1 LNHNV and CDR2 YYDKDF (reference sequence). The complete variable domain, with remaining parts taken from reference TRBV15 and TRBJ2-7, reads DAMVIQNPRYQVTQFGKPVTLSCSQTLNHNVMYWYQQKSSQAPKLLFHYYDKDFNNEADTPDNFQSRRPNTSFCFLDIRSPGLGDTAMYLCATSEPGQGTYEQYFGPGTRLTVT.

The table lists this clone with a count of one. The chain recombines TRBV6-1 with TRBJ1-6; possible D gene TRBD1, 5 bases. The germline V gene encodes CDR1 MNHNS and CDR2 SASEGT. This CDR3 region has 15 residues. V was pared by 3 bases and J by 7 bases, with 13 bases between. The CDR3 spells CASSDPTVGNSPLHF. DNA of the CDR3: TGTGCCAGCAGTGATCCGACAGTAGGGAATTCACCCCTCCACTTT.

This chain uses TRBV27 with TRBJ2-1, with 7 bases lining up with TRBD2. The J segment lost 6 bases and the V segment lost 10 bases, leaving 18 bases of the junction unmatched. The CDR3 runs to 16 residues. Germline V gene lookup returns CDR1 MNHEY and CDR2 SMNVEV (reference sequence). The CDR3 region is CATTQREGFPANEQFF. Written as DNA, the CDR3 is TGTGCCACCACCCAGAGGGAGGGCTTCCCGGCCAATGAGCAGTTCTTC.

J is TRBJ2-5 and V is TRBV5-6; 9 positions agree with TRBD1. Germline V gives CDR1 SGHDT, CDR2 YYEEEE. J was trimmed by 3 bases and V by 4 bases; bases with no gene match: 10. This CDR3 has 16 residues. The CDR3 sequence: CASSETGQGREETQYF. The CDR3 DNA is TGTGCCAGCAGCGAAACTGGACAGGGGAGAGAAGAGACCCAGTACTTC.

This chain connects TRBV27 to TRBJ2-5, with D hard to call. The CDR3 spans 15 residues. Germline-derived CDR1 and CDR2 are MNHEY and SMNVEV (reference sequence). The germline V and J ends were trimmed by 4 bases and 1 base, with 13 bases remaining between them. This chain's CDR3 is CASSSPSRFQETQYF. The CDR3 DNA reads as TGTGCCAGCAGTTCGCCGTCCCGATTCCAAGAGACCCAGTACTTC.

This rearrangement joins TRBV5-4 to TRBJ2-1; tentative D call: TRBD2 (5 bases). V lost 2 bases to trimming and J lost 6 bases, with 6 bases between them. CDR3 length: 12 residues. The germline V gene has CDR1 SGHNT and CDR2 YYREEE (reference sequence). The CDR3 nucleotides are TGTGCCAGCAGCTTTGGGAGCAATGAGCAGTTCTTC. This encodes CASSFGSNEQFF. Together with reference TRBV5-4 and TRBJ2-1, the CDR3 gives the full variable domain: ETGVTQSPTHLIKTRGQQVTLRCSSQSGHNTVSWYQQALGQGPQFIFQYYREEENGRGNFPPRFSGLQFPNYSSELNVNALELDDSALYLCASSFGSNEQFFGPGTRLTVL.

This sequence joins TRBV5-1 and TRBJ2-3; the D gene is possibly TRBD2 (6 bases). The CDR3 runs 17 residues. V was shortened by 3 bases and J by 0 bases, with 17 bases between the two germline ends. The germline gives CDR1 SGHRS, CDR2 YFSETQ. The CDR3 region has the DNA TGCGCCAGCAGCTACGGGACTTCGCCCCTTAGCACAGATACGCAGTATTTT. Its translation: CASSYGTSPLSTDTQYF.